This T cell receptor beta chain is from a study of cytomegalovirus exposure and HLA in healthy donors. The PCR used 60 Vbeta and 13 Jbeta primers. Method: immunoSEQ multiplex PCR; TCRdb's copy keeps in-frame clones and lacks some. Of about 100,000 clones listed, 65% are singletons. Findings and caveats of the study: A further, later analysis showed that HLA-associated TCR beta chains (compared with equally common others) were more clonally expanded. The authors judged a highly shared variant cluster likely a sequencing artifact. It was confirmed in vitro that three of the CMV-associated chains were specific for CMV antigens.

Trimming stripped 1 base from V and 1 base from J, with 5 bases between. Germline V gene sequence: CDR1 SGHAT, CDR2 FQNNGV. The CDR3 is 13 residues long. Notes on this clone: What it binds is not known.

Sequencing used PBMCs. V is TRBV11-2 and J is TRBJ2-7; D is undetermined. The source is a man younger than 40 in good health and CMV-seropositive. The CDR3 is CASSLAGSYEQYF. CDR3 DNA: TGTGCCAGCAGCTTAGCCGGGTCCTACGAGCAGTACTTC.